The rows below give T cell receptor beta chains drawn from one sample of a study of regulatory T cells in long-lasting Graves disease. MiXCR was run by TCRdb on the multiplex PCR reads, yielding one entry per CDR3 protein. The sample records about 350,000 distinct CDR3 sequences, about 17% being singletons. These data are also associated with another study on T cells in Graves' hyperthyroidism and ophthalmopathy.

Sequenced material: peripheral blood mononuclear cells (PBMCs), taken at new diagnosis, from a patient treated with antithyroid drugs. Source of these receptors: a woman aged 18-29 years with Graves disease. Both conserved end residues are part of each CDR3. A D gene is named only where the DNA matches it firmly. Some rows have no size entry. The others give once, few or many, or a class for an expanded clone.

abundance | d_gene | j_gene | v_gene | CDR3nt | CDR3aa
NA | NA | TRBJ1-4 | TRBV3-1 | TGTGCCAGCAGCCAGGAAGGACGGGGGGCAGTAGGTGAAAAACTGTTTTTT | CASSQEGRGAVGEKLFF
many | NA | TRBJ1-4 | TRBV7-8 | TGTGCCAGCAGCTTAGAGAGGGCGGGGCCTGCTTGGGAAAAACTGTTTTTT | CASSLERAGPAWEKLFF
many | NA | TRBJ2-3 | TRBV29-1 | TGCACCATCGGGGGAAGGGCAGATACGCAGTATTTT | CTIGGRADTQYF
many | TRBD2 | TRBJ2-1 | TRBV28 | TGTGCCAGCAGTTTAGTAGCGGGAGCCCATGAGCAGTTCTTC | CASSLVAGAHEQFF
few | TRBD1 | TRBJ2-1 | TRBV12-3/TRBV12-4 | TGTGCCAGCAGTTTTTTCCGACAGGGGTCCGGTGAGCAGTTCTTC | CASSFFRQGSGEQFF
many | NA | TRBJ1-2 | TRBV6-1 | TGTGCCAGCAGATCCCGGTTAGACTTCTATGGCTACACCTTC | CASRSRLDFYGYTF
many | NA | TRBJ2-7 | TRBV2 | TGTGCCATCGATGACCGAGTCTCCTACGAGCAGTACTTC | CAIDDRVSYEQYF
few | NA | TRBJ1-6 | TRBV5-1 | TGCGCCAGCAGCCAAGGACGTAGCAGTAATTCACCCCTCCACTTT | CASSQGRSSNSPLHF
NA | TRBD1 | TRBJ1-2 | TRBV12-3/TRBV12-4 | TGTGCCAGCAGCCTACAGGGGGCGAGTTGGGGCTACACCTTC | CASSLQGASWGYTF
many | NA | TRBJ1-1 | TRBV27 | TGTGCCAGCAGCCCCGTGACACACTGGGGCACTGAAGCTTTCTTT | CASSPVTHWGTEAFF
few | NA | TRBJ1-4 | TRBV7-9 | TGTGCCAGCAGCAGACGAACAGATAATGAAAAACTGTTTTTT | CASSRRTDNEKLFF
many | TRBD1 | TRBJ1-2 | TRBV19 | TGTGCCAGCAGCCCGGGACAGCTCTATGGCTACACCTTC | CASSPGQLYGYTF
NA | NA | TRBJ2-1 | TRBV7-2 | TGTGCCAGCAGCCTAAGGCAGGATGATGAGCAGTTCTTC | CASSLRQDDEQFF
NA | TRBD1 | TRBJ2-3 | TRBV14 | TGTGCCAGCAGCCTCCCCGGGACAGGGCTGTTGTATACGCAGTATTTT | CASSLPGTGLLYTQYF
many | NA | TRBJ2-3 | TRBV2 | TGTGCCAGCAGGGACCGACAGGACACAGATACGCAGTATTTT | CASRDRQDTDTQYF
NA | NA | TRBJ1-1 | TRBV11-2 | TGTGCCAGCAGCTCGGGCAGGCGGACTGAAGCTTTCTTT | CASSSGRRTEAFF
many | NA | TRBJ2-5 | TRBV6-1 | TGTGCCAGCAGAAACTTAGAGGAGACCCAGTACTTC | CASRNLEETQYF
many | NA | TRBJ1-3 | TRBV3-1 | TGTGCCAGCAGCCAAGTTCAGGTTGGAAACACCATATATTTT | CASSQVQVGNTIYF
NA | NA | TRBJ2-7 | TRBV7-2 | TGTGCCAGCAGTCCCTTTGGGGAATCCTACGAGCAGTACTTC | CASSPFGESYEQYF
many | TRBD2 | TRBJ2-3 | TRBV11-2 | TGTGCCAGCAGCTCAAACCCAGCGACTAGCGGGAACCACACAGATACGCAGTATTTT | CASSSNPATSGNHTDTQYF
once | NA | TRBJ2-1 | TRBV13 | TGTGCCAGCAGCCAAGGACGTTACGATGAGCAGTTCTTC | CASSQGRYDEQFF
many | NA | TRBJ2-1 | TRBV24-1 | TGTGCCACCAGTGATGCGGGGACAGTGAGCTCCTACAATGAGCAGTTCTTC | CATSDAGTVSSYNEQFF
many | NA | TRBJ1-1 | TRBV20-1 | TGCAGTGTCGAGGGGGTCTACACTGAAGCTTTCTTT | CSVEGVYTEAFF
many | NA | TRBJ1-5 | TRBV2 | TGTGCCAGCAGTATATCATTCACTGGCGGTCAGCCCCAGCATTTT | CASSISFTGGQPQHF
NA | NA | TRBJ2-3 | TRBV9 | TGTGCCAGCAGCGTAGGTTCCAGCGGACTCACAGATACGCAGTATTTT | CASSVGSSGLTDTQYF
many | NA | TRBJ2-3 | TRBV6-1 | TGTGCCAGCAGGGACCGTACGAGAATCACAGATACGCAGTATTTT | CASRDRTRITDTQYF